Following are 14 T cell receptor beta chains from one sample sequenced in a study of persistence of HIV-infected CD4 T cells. This was the immunoSEQ version 4 assay in survey mode. Repertoires were generated with immunoSEQ multiplex PCR, while TCRdb's copy carries only in-frame clones and drops some. The data show over 10,000 clones, about 70% seen once. The antigens for these receptors are not known. An overlapping HIV-1 Gag peptide pool stimulated these cells at 0.95 to 1 ug/peptide/mL. Sorting selected CD4+ T cells upregulating both CD40 ligand and CD69. The sample was CD4+ T cells sorted from PBMCs after roughly 18-hour stimulation, taken from a patient who received antiretroviral therapy. The receptors derive from an adult man with HIV who was CMV-seropositive.

The chain is built from TRBV7-2 and TRBJ1-5; 8 nucleotides align to TRBD1. The germline gives CDR1 SGHTA, CDR2 FQGNSA. The length of the CDR3 is 15 residues. With 5 bases clipped from V and 6 bases from J, the junction kept 9 bases outside the gene matches. The CDR3 loop is CASSGDRGWGQPQHF. In DNA form, the CDR3 reads TGTGCCAGCAGCGGAGACAGGGGTTGGGGTCAGCCCCAGCATTTT.

The chain uses TRBV29-1 and TRBJ2-2, with D uncertain. CDR3 length: 12 amino acids. Trimming pared 4 bases from V and 1 base from J, leaving 4 bases between. Germline assignment: CDR1 SQVTM and CDR2 ANQGSEA. The DNA for the CDR3 is TGCAGCGTTGGACGGAACACCGGGGAGCTGTTTTTT. It encodes CSVGRNTGELFF.

The chain combines TRBV6-5 with TRBJ2-2; tentative D call: TRBD2 (6 bases). V lost 2 bases, J lost 2 bases, and 9 bases lay in between. Germline V gene sequence: CDR1 MNHEY, CDR2 SVGAGI. CDR3 length: 15 residues. The CDR3 DNA is TGTGCCAGCAGTTACGGAGGGGATAACACCGGGGAGCTGTTTTTT. Amino acid sequence: CASSYGGDNTGELFF.

This clone was picked up one time. The chain has TRBV2 and TRBJ2-7; D gene uncertain. CDR3 length: 15 amino acids. Germline assignment: CDR1 SNHLY and CDR2 FYNNEI. V lost 2 bases, J lost 6 bases, and 17 bases lay in between. This CDR3 reads CASSEPGIHGSEQYF. The CDR3 region has the DNA TGTGCCAGCAGTGAACCCGGAATCCACGGTTCCGAGCAGTACTTC. Filled out from reference TRBV2 and TRBJ2-7, the complete variable domain reads EPEVTQTPSHQVTQMGQEVILRCVPISNHLYFYWYRQILGQKVEFLVSFYNNEISEKSEIFDDQFSVERPDGSNFTLKIRSTKLEDSAMYFCASSEPGIHGSEQYFGPGTRLTVT.

Written as DNA, the CDR3 is TGCGCCAGCAGCCAAGATATTAACAGGAGGACTGAAGCTTTCTTT. As protein: CASSQDINRRTEAFF. The rearrangement links TRBV4-3 to TRBJ1-1; TRBD1 is a possible D gene (5 bases). Trimming shortened V by 0 bases and J by 5 bases, and 13 bases separated the two germline ends. The CDR3 totals 15 residues. The germline V gene has CDR1 LGHNA and CDR2 YSLEER.

The sample holds a few counts of this clone. The chain's CDR3 is CASSQGDSAYYGYTF. DNA for the CDR3: TGTGCCAGCAGCCAAGGGGACAGCGCTTACTATGGCTACACCTTC. V usage is TRBV3-1 (or the pseudogene TRBV3-2) and J usage is TRBJ1-2; 7 bases line up with TRBD1. Germline loops: CDR1 LGHDT, CDR2 YNNKEL (reference sequence). This CDR3 comprises 15 residues. The V and J ends lost 1 base and 3 bases, in that order; junction bases with no gene match: 5.

This rearrangement joins TRBV19 to TRBJ2-3; D is undetermined. Trimming pared 10 bases from V and 0 bases from J, leaving 20 bases between. The CDR3 spans 16 residues. Germline V gene data show CDR1 as LNHDA and CDR2 as SQIVND (reference sequence). This chain's CDR3 is CATTPAVHLSTDTQYF. The CDR3 DNA reads TGTGCCACAACACCGGCAGTCCACTTAAGCACAGATACGCAGTATTTT.

This chain uses TRBV6-5 with TRBJ1-1, with 9 bases fitting TRBD1. The CDR3 extends over 12 amino acids. V was clipped by 4 bases and J by 11 bases; unmatched bases: 5. Germline V lookup: CDR1 MNHEY, CDR2 SVGAGI. CDR3 region: CASSLGQGRAFF. The CDR3, as DNA: TGTGCCAGCAGTTTAGGACAGGGGAGGGCTTTCTTT.

CDR3 sequence: CASFYSTGSRTDTQYF. CDR3 in DNA: TGTGCCAGCTTTTACTCGACAGGGTCCCGCACAGATACGCAGTATTTT. This chain connects TRBV6-5 to TRBJ2-3; 7 bases match TRBD1. This CDR3 region has 16 residues. The V and J ends lost 8 bases and 1 base, in that order; junction bases with no gene match: 12. The germline V gene encodes CDR1 MNHEY and CDR2 SVGAGI.

This chain links TRBV18 with TRBJ2-3, with 7 bases that match TRBD2. The CDR3 is 20 residues long. Germline V lookup: CDR1 KGHSH, CDR2 LQKENI. V shed 5 bases, J shed 2 bases, and the junction held 22 bases outside the gene matches. The DNA of the CDR3 is TGTGCCAGCTCAAAGAGCGGGACCGGGACTTCATTTCCTTCCACAGATACGCAGTATTTT. Protein product: CASSKSGTGTSFPSTDTQYF. Looking up the rest from reference TRBV18 and TRBJ2-3 gives the full variable domain: NAGVMQNPRHLVRRRGQEARLRCSPMKGHSHVYWYRQLPEEGLKFMVYLQKENIIDESGMPKERFSAEFPKEGPSILRIQQVVRGDSAAYFCASSKSGTGTSFPSTDTQYFGPGTRLTVL.

There are a few counts of this clone. The chain has TRBV30 and TRBJ1-5, with D maybe TRBD1 (5 bases). V was pared by 3 bases and J by 5 bases, with 14 bases between. This CDR3 is built from 14 residues. Germline V gene lookup returns CDR1 GTSNPN and CDR2 SVGIG (reference sequence). CDR3 loop: CAWSAGPVDQPQHF. The CDR3 DNA reads as TGTGCCTGGAGCGCGGGGCCCGTGGATCAGCCCCAGCATTTT.

V usage is TRBV27 and J usage is TRBJ2-7, with 9 positions matching TRBD2. The CDR3 is 14 residues long. Per germline, CDR1 MNHEY and CDR2 SMNVEV (reference sequence). Trimming took 10 bases from V and 2 from J; bases not matched to a gene: 9. The DNA for the CDR3 is TGTGCCACCCAAGCGGGGGGACCTACCTACGAGCAGTACTTC. Translated, it gives CATQAGGPTYEQYF.

The genes are TRBV5-1 and TRBJ2-5; 10 bases map to TRBD1. V gave up 1 base and J gave up 8 bases; unmatched junction bases: 5. The CDR3 is 14 amino acids. The germline V gene encodes CDR1 SGHRS and CDR2 YFSETQ. This CDR3 reads CASSLSRDRGTQYF. In DNA form, the CDR3 reads TGCGCCAGCAGCTTGAGTAGGGACAGGGGCACCCAGTACTTC.

The rearrangement links TRBV6-5 to TRBJ1-2, with unresolved D. Trimming pared 0 bases from V and 4 bases from J, leaving 9 bases between. Germline V CDR1 and CDR2: MNHEY, SVGAGI. This CDR3 has 14 residues. CDR3 protein: CASSYSIGTYGYTF. The CDR3 DNA reads as TGTGCCAGCAGTTACTCGATTGGTACCTATGGCTACACCTTC.